These 22 T cell receptor beta chains came from one sample sequenced in a study of blood T cell repertoires in COVID-19. Clones were read by immunoSEQ multiplex PCR, and TCRdb kept only the in-frame ones, dropping some. Among 240,000 or so clones, about 84% were seen once, and the ten largest hold roughly 2%. The sequenced sample consisted of PBMCs or T cells enriched from blood (not recorded which). The receptors were gathered from a woman in her forties or fifties who had recovered from COVID-19.

The V call is TRBV18, the J call TRBJ2-2, with 10 bases identical to TRBD1. J gave up 5 bases and V 6 bases, and 9 bases lay outside the gene matches. Germline-derived CDR1 and CDR2 are KGHSH and LQKENI. The CDR3 is made up of 16 amino acids. Here the CDR3 reads CASSTNLGQGTGELFF. The CDR3, as DNA: TGTGCCAGCTCGACCAATCTGGGACAGGGGACCGGGGAGCTGTTTTTT.

This chain uses TRBV4-3 with TRBJ1-5; 7 nucleotides line up with TRBD1. J was trimmed by 11 bases and V by 4 bases; bases with no gene match: 14. Germline CDR1 is LGHNA and CDR2 is YSLEER. This CDR3 has 15 residues. CDR3 nucleotide sequence: TGCGCCAGCAGCCTCGGGACAGTTTCAATCGGGGCCCAGCATTTT. Protein: CASSLGTVSIGAQHF.

CDR3 amino acids: CASTYRVSNYGYTF. The CDR3 DNA reads as TGTGCCAGTACCTACAGGGTCTCTAACTATGGCTACACCTTC. This chain joins TRBV19 and TRBJ1-2, with D perhaps TRBD1 (6 bases). The CDR3 contains 14 residues. Germline CDR1 reads LNHDA; CDR2 reads SQIVND (reference sequence). The V and J ends lost 7 bases and 0 bases respectively, with 12 bases between them.

This clone was seen only a few times. The chain links TRBV3-1 (or the pseudogene TRBV3-2) to TRBJ1-3, with 9 bases identical to TRBD1. The V gene's germline CDR1 is LGHDT and CDR2 YNNKEL (reference sequence). V gave up 4 bases and J gave up 4 bases; unmatched junction bases: 5. This CDR3 is 15 amino acids long. The CDR3: CASSPGQGTGNTIYF. Written as DNA, the CDR3 is TGTGCCAGCAGCCCCGGACAGGGGACAGGAAACACCATATATTTT.

This clone was observed a few times. The rearrangement uses TRBV7-2 and TRBJ2-2; 12 nucleotides line up with TRBD2. The CDR3 consists of 17 residues. V was pared by 4 bases and J by 4 bases, with 7 bases of the junction left unmatched. CDR1 and CDR2 from the germline V gene are SGHTA and FQGNSA. CDR3 DNA: TGTGCCAGCAGCTCAGGCCTAGCGGGGGGGCCCACCGGGGAGCTGTTTTTT. It specifies CASSSGLAGGPTGELFF.

The rearrangement joins TRBV2 to TRBJ1-1; D is unclear. Germline values: CDR1 SNHLY, CDR2 FYNNEI. The CDR3 extends over 13 amino acids. Between the trimmed V and J ends, which lost 5 bases and 3 bases, there was a span of 10 bases. The CDR3 DNA follows: TGTGCCAGCAGTAGTAGAGTAGACACTGAAGCTTTCTTT. Protein product: CASSSRVDTEAFF. Together with reference TRBV2 and TRBJ1-1, the CDR3 gives the full variable domain: EPEVTQTPSHQVTQMGQEVILRCVPISNHLYFYWYRQILGQKVEFLVSFYNNEISEKSEIFDDQFSVERPDGSNFTLKIRSTKLEDSAMYFCASSSRVDTEAFFGQGTRLTVV.

The rearrangement joins TRBV19 to TRBJ2-2, with D perhaps matching TRBD1 (6 bases). V lost 5 bases to trimming and J lost 6 bases, with 37 bases between them. This CDR3 is built from 22 residues. Germline V gives CDR1 LNHDA, CDR2 SQIVND (reference sequence). Here the CDR3 DNA reads TGTGCCAGTAGTCACCCGTGGGCCGACAGGTCCGTAAAATCGTATCTGTCCGGGGAGCTGTTTTTT. Residues: CASSHPWADRSVKSYLSGELFF.

V and J are TRBV3-1 (or the pseudogene TRBV3-2) and TRBJ1-5; a possible D gene is TRBD1 (5 bases). The CDR3 has 14 residues. CDR1 is LGHDT and CDR2 is YNNKEL in the germline V gene (reference sequence). With 2 bases removed from V and 5 bases from J, the gap between germline ends came to 10 bases. The CDR3 nucleotides read TGTGCCAGCAGCCAATCAGGGTGGGATCAGCCCCAGCATTTT. Translated, it gives CASSQSGWDQPQHF.

V is TRBV7-2 and J is TRBJ2-3, with TRBD2 matching 8 bases. There are 16 residues in the CDR3. Germline V gene sequence: CDR1 SGHTA, CDR2 FQGNSA. V was clipped by 1 base and J by 3 bases; unmatched bases: 6. The CDR3 region is CASSLEAGGSTDTQYF. The CDR3 nucleotides are TGTGCCAGCAGCTTAGAGGCGGGGGGCAGTACAGATACGCAGTATTTT. Full variable domain (rest looked up from reference TRBV7-2 and TRBJ2-3): GAGVSQSPSNKVTEKGKDVELRCDPISGHTALYWYRQSLGQGLEFLIYFQGNSAPDKSGLPSDRFSAERTGGSVSTLTIQRTQQEDSAVYLCASSLEAGGSTDTQYFGPGTRLTVL.

The chain recombines TRBV28 with TRBJ2-2; unclear D gene. V gave up 7 bases and J gave up 4 bases, with 10 bases separating them. Germline V gives CDR1 MDHEN, CDR2 SYDVKM. There are 13 residues in the CDR3. The CDR3 region has the DNA TGTGCCAGCAAAGTCCCACTCACCGGGGAGCTGTTTTTT. Its protein is CASKVPLTGELFF.

The CDR3 region has the DNA TGTGCCAGTAGTATCCGGACAGCGACTCAACCACCCCTCCACTTT. This codes for CASSIRTATQPPLHF. The rearrangement joins TRBV19 to TRBJ1-6; the D gene is possibly TRBD1 (6 bases). The germline V and J ends were trimmed by 3 bases and 11 bases, with 17 bases remaining between them. CDR3 length equals 15 residues. Germline V CDR1 and CDR2: LNHDA, SQIVND (reference sequence).

The V call is TRBV10-3, the J call TRBJ1-1; 7 bases fit TRBD1. Germline V gene lookup returns CDR1 ENHRY and CDR2 SYGVKD. With V trimmed by 8 bases and J by 2 bases, 5 bases remained unmatched. This CDR3 region has 13 residues. Here the CDR3 DNA reads TGTGCCATCCGACAGGGTGACAACACTGAAGCTTTCTTT. Its protein is CAIRQGDNTEAFF.

The V gene is TRBV28, the J gene TRBJ1-6; TRBD1 might be the D (6 bases). The germline V gene has CDR1 MDHEN and CDR2 SYDVKM. This CDR3 is 15 amino acids long. Trimming stripped 6 bases from V and 8 bases from J, with 17 bases between. The chain's CDR3 is CASRPGGAAYSPLHF. CDR3 DNA: TGTGCCAGCAGACCTGGGGGCGCTGCCTATTCACCCCTCCACTTT.

This chain links TRBV6-5 with TRBJ1-2, with D possibly matching TRBD1 (5 bases). The CDR3 covers 13 residues. Germline V CDR1 and CDR2: MNHEY, SVGAGI. V lost 0 bases, J lost 7 bases, and 9 bases lay in between. CDR3 bases: TGTGCCAGCAGTTACTCGGGGCGTCTTGGCTACACCTTC. Its protein is CASSYSGRLGYTF.

The V gene is TRBV5-1, the J gene TRBJ1-2; D gene uncertain. Germline V gene lookup returns CDR1 SGHRS and CDR2 YFSETQ. With 4 bases removed from V and 6 bases from J, the gap between germline ends came to 16 bases. The CDR3 spans 14 residues. CDR3 sequence: CASSLERAVDGYTF. DNA for the CDR3: TGCGCCAGCAGCCTGGAGCGGGCGGTGGATGGCTACACCTTC.

V and J are TRBV27 and TRBJ2-5, with D unresolved. CDR1 and CDR2 from the germline V gene are MNHEY and SMNVEV (reference sequence). V lost 5 bases and J lost 2, with 15 bases in between. The CDR3 is made up of 15 amino acids. The CDR3 sequence: CASSREHSPQETQYF. CDR3 DNA sequence: TGTGCCAGCAGTCGAGAGCACAGTCCACAAGAGACCCAGTACTTC.

This clone turned up a few times. This chain connects TRBV28 to TRBJ1-1; possible D gene TRBD1, 6 bases. Germline V lookup: CDR1 MDHEN, CDR2 SYDVKM. The V and J ends lost 5 bases and 11 bases respectively, with 15 bases between them. CDR3 length: 12 residues. DNA for the CDR3: TGTGCCAGCAGTACATACAGGGCTAACGCTTTCTTT. This sequence encodes CASSTYRANAFF.

The chain recombines TRBV28 with TRBJ2-1, with a weak D call TRBD2 (5 bases). The CDR3 is 16 amino acids. Germline V gives CDR1 MDHEN, CDR2 SYDVKM. The V gene lost 6 bases and the J gene lost 2 bases, with 17 bases spanning the gap. CDR3 sequence: CASSQLDSRAYNEQFF. The CDR3 DNA reads as TGTGCCAGCAGCCAACTGGACTCGCGGGCCTACAATGAGCAGTTCTTC.

This chain connects TRBV11-2 to TRBJ1-2; the D is unclear. The V and J ends lost 0 bases and 4 bases respectively, with 9 bases between them. CDR1 is SGHAT and CDR2 is FQNNGV in the germline V gene. The length of the CDR3 is 14 residues. CDR3 amino acids: CASSLDRTTYGYTF. The CDR3 nucleotides read TGTGCCAGCAGCTTAGATCGGACTACCTATGGCTACACCTTC.

The V and J genes are TRBV4-1 and TRBJ2-7; perhaps TRBD2 as D (5 bases). Trimming took 3 bases from V and 7 from J, leaving 10 bases between them. CDR1 is MGHRA, CDR2 YSYEKL, per germline. There are 12 residues in the CDR3. The chain's CDR3 is CASSHQTGEQYF. The DNA of the CDR3 is TGCGCCAGCAGCCACCAGACGGGGGAGCAGTACTTC.

This chain uses TRBV6-2 or TRBV6-3 with TRBJ1-5; D may be TRBD1 (6 bases). The CDR3 sequence is 15 residues long. Trimming left V 4 bases short and J 6 bases short, with 16 bases between. The germline V gene encodes CDR1 MNHEY and CDR2 SVGEGT. The CDR3: CASSFSGAGSQPQHF. CDR3 nucleotides: TGTGCCAGCAGTTTCTCAGGGGCCGGGAGTCAGCCCCAGCATTTT.

This chain connects TRBV15 to TRBJ2-5, with D possibly being TRBD1 (5 bases). Germline loops: CDR1 LNHNV, CDR2 YYDKDF (reference sequence). The CDR3 contains 16 residues. V was clipped by 0 bases and J by 5 bases, with 16 bases between them. In nucleotides, the CDR3 is TGTGCCACCAGCAGAGATAGGGCAGGGTGGACGGAGACCCAGTACTTC. Residues: CATSRDRAGWTETQYF. The full variable domain, with the rest looked up from reference TRBV15 and TRBJ2-5, is DAMVIQNPRYQVTQFGKPVTLSCSQTLNHNVMYWYQQKSSQAPKLLFHYYDKDFNNEADTPDNFQSRRPNTSFCFLDIRSPGLGDTAMYLCATSRDRAGWTETQYFGPGTRLLVL.